This is a list of T cell receptor beta chains from one sample in a study of naive and memory T cell subsets. TCRdb redid the calling of the 5' RACE reads with MiXCR, one entry per CDR3 protein. The sample carries about 60,000 distinct CDR3 sequences, approximately 8.5% recorded once. These receptors originate from a female donor in good health. The CDR3 runs from the conserved cysteine through the conserved F or W. A D gene is named only where the DNA matches it firmly. Rows may omit the clone size; those that give it use once, few, many or a size class.

j_call | d_call | v_call | clone_size | cdr3_aa | cdr3_nt
TRBJ2-1 | - | TRBV20-1 | many | CSATKRGSSYNEQFF | TGCAGTGCTACGAAACGGGGGAGCTCCTACAATGAGCAGTTCTTC
TRBJ2-1 | TRBD2 | TRBV19 | few | CASSMSSGSMGDEQFF | TGTGCCAGTAGTATGAGTAGCGGGAGTATGGGCGATGAGCAGTTCTTC
TRBJ2-3 | - | TRBV19 | - | CASNGGPTDTQYF | TGTGCCAGTAATGGAGGCCCAACAGATACGCAGTATTTT
TRBJ2-7 | TRBD2 | TRBV27 | many | CASSWGLGSYEQYF | TGTGCCAGCAGTTGGGGACTAGGCTCCTACGAGCAGTACTTC
TRBJ2-3 | TRBD2 | TRBV6-2/TRBV6-3 | few | CASSPSGGANTQYF | TGTGCCAGCAGTCCTAGCGGGGGGGCTAATACGCAGTATTTT
TRBJ2-1 | - | TRBV5-6 | - | CASSLAASFKFF | TGTGCCAGCAGCTTGGCGGCTAGCTTTAAGTTCTTC
TRBJ1-2 | - | TRBV7-9 | many | CASSLEFAGYYGYTF | TGTGCCAGCAGCTTAGAGTTTGCAGGATACTATGGCTACACCTTC
TRBJ2-7 | - | TRBV20-1 | - | CSARVGAGKGEQYF | TGCAGTGCTAGAGTCGGGGCGGGAAAAGGGGAGCAGTACTTC
TRBJ2-4 | TRBD2 | TRBV20-1 | many | CSAGGGAKNIQYF | TGCAGTGCTGGGGGGGGAGCCAAAAACATTCAGTACTTC
TRBJ2-7 | - | TRBV29-1 | few | CSVLGVYEQYF | TGCAGCGTTTTGGGGGTCTACGAGCAGTACTTC
TRBJ2-5 | - | TRBV7-9 | few | CASSRELQETQYF | TGTGCCAGCAGCCGGGAGCTCCAAGAGACCCAGTACTTC
TRBJ1-1 | TRBD1 | TRBV12-3/TRBV12-4 | many | CASSRPSWTGEAGEAFF | TGTGCCAGCAGCCGCCCCTCCTGGACAGGGGAGGCTGGGGAAGCTTTCTTT
TRBJ1-1 | TRBD1 | TRBV20-1 | few | CSASSPTGGDSDTEAFF | TGCAGTGCTAGTTCCCCGACAGGGGGGGATTCGGACACTGAAGCTTTCTTT
TRBJ1-2 | - | TRBV29-1 | few | CSVVLRRGYTF | TGCAGCGTTGTACTACGTCGTGGCTACACCTTC
TRBJ2-1 | - | TRBV12-5 | few | CASGSPGEYNEQFF | TGTGCTAGTGGTTCCCCAGGGGAGTACAATGAGCAGTTCTTC
TRBJ2-3 | TRBD2 | TRBV9 | - | CASSPGGGLAGATQYF | TGTGCCAGCAGCCCGGGGGGTGGGCTAGCGGGGGCTACGCAGTATTTT
TRBJ1-1 | TRBD1 | TRBV7-2 | many | CASERLKGARAFF | TGTGCCAGCGAGAGACTCAAGGGGGCGCGGGCTTTCTTT
TRBJ2-5 | - | TRBV7-9 | - | CASSPGSGAHPLIQETQYF | TGTGCCAGCAGCCCCGGGTCAGGGGCGCACCCATTAATCCAAGAGACCCAGTACTTC
TRBJ2-1 | TRBD1 | TRBV5-1 | - | CASSLTPGQGVQSRYNEQFF | TGCGCCAGCAGCTTGACTCCGGGACAGGGGGTCCAATCCCGCTACAATGAGCAGTTCTTC
TRBJ2-5 | - | TRBV27 | - | CASSPGPSSAQYF | TGTGCCAGCAGTCCCGGACCCTCCTCGGCCCAGTACTTC
TRBJ1-5 | TRBD1 | TRBV7-9 | medium-sized | CASSPDRNQPQHF | TGTGCCAGCAGCCCGGACAGGAATCAGCCCCAGCATTTT
TRBJ2-1 | TRBD2 | TRBV14 | few | CASSPFLAGGPDEQFF | TGTGCCAGCAGCCCCTTTCTAGCGGGAGGGCCAGATGAGCAGTTCTTC
TRBJ1-5 | - | TRBV6-6 | - | CASSYYDSNNQPQHF | TGTGCCAGCAGTTACTATGACAGCAATAATCAGCCCCAGCATTTT
TRBJ2-5 | - | TRBV19 | once | CASSYSTGSQETQYF | TGTGCCAGTAGTTACTCAACCGGGTCACAAGAGACCCAGTACTTC
TRBJ2-2 | - | TRBV7-2 | - | CASSVRTFSNTGELFF | TGTGCCAGCAGCGTTAGGACATTCTCAAACACCGGGGAGCTGTTTTTT
TRBJ2-3 | TRBD2 | TRBV10-1 | - | CASSPSGDHTDTQYF | TGCGCCAGCAGCCCTAGCGGGGACCACACAGATACGCAGTATTTT
TRBJ1-1 | TRBD1 | TRBV2 | few | CASSDTGQGSTEAFF | TGTGCCAGCAGTGATACTGGACAGGGGAGCACTGAAGCTTTCTTT
TRBJ1-5 | - | TRBV7-8 | few | CASSSYYGRISNQPQHF | TGTGCCAGCAGCTCCTACTACGGGAGAATTTCCAATCAGCCCCAGCATTTT
TRBJ2-1 | - | TRBV6-5 | - | CASSFRPGSFSYNEQFF | TGTGCCAGCAGTTTCCGTCCTGGGAGCTTCTCCTACAATGAGCAGTTCTTC
TRBJ2-1 | TRBD2 | TRBV6-5 | few | CASSYFTSGRARSYNEQFF | TGTGCCAGCAGTTACTTTACTAGCGGGAGGGCCAGGTCCTACAATGAGCAGTTCTTC
TRBJ2-1 | - | TRBV7-9 | few | CASSRDYNEQFF | TGTGCCAGCAGCAGGGACTACAATGAGCAGTTCTTC
TRBJ1-1 | - | TRBV29-1 | - | CSVESHVLAAFF | TGCAGCGTTGAAAGCCATGTTCTAGCAGCTTTCTTT
TRBJ2-3 | TRBD2 | TRBV7-9 | - | CASSSSVGLAGFTDTQYF | TGTGCCAGCAGCTCCAGTGTTGGACTAGCGGGGTTCACAGATACGCAGTATTTT
TRBJ2-7 | TRBD1 | TRBV30 | - | CAWGAGTAYEQYF | TGTGCCTGGGGAGCAGGGACAGCTTACGAGCAGTACTTC
TRBJ2-2 | TRBD1 | TRBV12-3/TRBV12-4 | - | CASSHTGANTGELFF | TGTGCCAGCAGTCATACAGGGGCCAACACCGGGGAGCTGTTTTTT
TRBJ1-1 | TRBD1 | TRBV3-1 | many | CASRGTGGAAEAFF | TGTGCCAGCAGGGGCACAGGGGGCGCGGCTGAAGCTTTCTTT
TRBJ2-5 | - | TRBV28 | few | CASRPGLVQETQYF | TGTGCCAGCAGACCCGGACTCGTCCAAGAGACCCAGTACTTC
TRBJ2-4 | - | TRBV11-2 | - | CASSFWAEGLAKNIQYF | TGTGCCAGCAGCTTTTGGGCGGAGGGACTAGCCAAAAACATTCAGTACTTC
TRBJ2-7 | TRBD2 | TRBV6-1 | many | CASRASGSVEQYF | TGTGCCAGCAGGGCTAGCGGGAGTGTCGAGCAGTACTTC
TRBJ1-5 | - | TRBV6-6 | few | CASSPAGGAQPQHF | TGTGCCAGCAGTCCCGCCGGGGGTGCTCAGCCCCAGCATTTT
TRBJ2-1 | - | TRBV7-9 | - | CASSLVLALSSYNEQFF | TGTGCCAGCAGCTTAGTTCTGGCCTTAAGCTCCTACAATGAGCAGTTCTTC
TRBJ2-7 | TRBD1 | TRBV6-2/TRBV6-3 | - | CASSYERDRVFRDPKSSYEQYF | TGTGCCAGCAGTTACGAGCGGGACAGGGTTTTTCGGGATCCGAAGAGCTCCTACGAGCAGTACTTC
TRBJ1-1 | - | TRBV27 | - | CASSLFGTNTEAFF | TGTGCCAGCAGTTTATTCGGGACTAACACTGAAGCTTTCTTT
TRBJ1-5 | TRBD1 | TRBV6-1 | many | CASSGIGGAGQPQHF | TGTGCCAGCAGTGGAATAGGGGGCGCCGGTCAGCCCCAGCATTTT
TRBJ2-7 | - | TRBV4-1 | few | CASSQEFRGAHEQYF | TGCGCCAGCAGCCAAGAGTTTCGGGGAGCCCACGAGCAGTACTTC
TRBJ2-4 | TRBD2 | TRBV5-1 | - | CASSLVGGGKNIQYF | TGCGCCAGCAGCTTGGTTGGCGGGGGGAAAAACATTCAGTACTTC